Below, 15 T cell receptor beta chains from the same sample are listed, as sequenced in a study of T cell responses to AZD1222 COVID-19 vaccine. TCRdb keeps only in-frame clones here, not all; method: immunoSEQ multiplex PCR. In the table there are roughly 100,000 clones, 65% to 85% of which are singletons. Specimen: peripheral blood, collected 28 days after the second AZD1222 dose. The receptors were sampled from an adult who received the AZD1222 COVID-19 vaccine.

V is TRBV5-4 and J is TRBJ2-1, with 11 bases aligning to TRBD1. Germline CDR1 reads SGHNT; CDR2 reads YYREEE (reference sequence). The CDR3 is 14 amino acids. J was trimmed by 9 bases and V by 4 bases; bases with no gene match: 6. CDR3 residues: CASSRDRGGPEQFF. In nucleotides, the CDR3 is TGTGCCAGCAGCCGGGACAGGGGGGGCCCTGAGCAGTTCTTC.

The V call is TRBV11-2, the J call TRBJ1-5, with 9 bases fitting TRBD1. The CDR3 is made up of 14 amino acids. Germline CDR1 reads SGHAT; CDR2 reads FQNNGV. Losses at the gene ends were 5 bases for V and 6 bases for J; bases not matched to a gene: 5. Written as DNA, the CDR3 is TGTGCCAGCAGCCCGGGACAGGGTTCTCAGCCCCAGCATTTT. Its protein product is CASSPGQGSQPQHF.

The genes are TRBV10-3 and TRBJ1-5; D not resolved. Germline CDR1 ENHRY, CDR2 SYGVKD. The CDR3 runs 12 residues. Trimming removed 7 bases at V and 0 bases at J, with 4 bases between. The CDR3 reads CAIKSSNQPQHF. The CDR3 DNA follows: TGTGCCATCAAATCTAGCAATCAGCCCCAGCATTTT.

This clone has a handful of counts. V and J are TRBV5-1 and TRBJ1-1; the D is unclear. The CDR3 runs 13 residues. Germline assignment: CDR1 SGHRS and CDR2 YFSETQ. Trimming left V 3 bases short and J 5 bases short, with 11 bases between. CDR3 region: CASSSGMGTEAFF. CDR3 DNA: TGCGCCAGCAGCTCGGGGATGGGGACTGAAGCTTTCTTT.

The count of this clone is one. V gene TRBV27 combines with J gene TRBJ2-7; 11 bases are a match to TRBD2. CDR1 is MNHEY, CDR2 SMNVEV, per germline (reference sequence). This CDR3 is 17 amino acids long. The junction had 14 bases not matched to a gene; V was cut back by 2 bases and J by 8 bases. The CDR3 here is CASSLRLAGTSMGQQYF. Written as DNA, the CDR3 is TGTGCCAGCAGTTTAAGACTAGCGGGAACCTCAATGGGCCAGCAGTACTTC.

This sequence joins TRBV4-3 and TRBJ2-1, with 10 bases that match TRBD2. Germline V lookup: CDR1 LGHNA, CDR2 YSLEER. This CDR3 is built from 18 residues. V trimming: 4 bases; J trimming: 1 base; junction bases outside the gene matches: 10. Here the CDR3 reads CASSRLAGVLISYNEQFF. CDR3 sequence (DNA): TGCGCCAGCAGCCGCCTAGCGGGAGTCCTTATTTCCTACAATGAGCAGTTCTTC.

The V and J genes are TRBV25-1 and TRBJ2-7; 7 bases fit TRBD1. Germline CDR1 reads MGHDK; CDR2 reads SYGVNS. CDR3 size: 13 residues. With V trimmed by 4 bases and J by 5 bases, 5 bases remained unmatched. The CDR3 protein is CASSVGGGDEQYF. CDR3 bases: TGTGCCAGCAGTGTAGGGGGCGGCGACGAGCAGTACTTC.

This sequence joins TRBV28 and TRBJ1-5; TRBD1 agrees at 8 bases. Germline V CDR1 and CDR2: MDHEN, SYDVKM. J gave up 0 bases and V 5 bases, and 3 bases lay outside the gene matches. CDR3 length equals 15 residues. The CDR3 DNA reads as TGTGCCAGCAGTAGGGGACAGGTTAGCAATCAGCCCCAGCATTTT. Translating gives CASSRGQVSNQPQHF.

The V and J genes are TRBV5-4 and TRBJ2-2; 8 bases agree with TRBD1. The ends lost 0 bases at V and 5 bases at J; junction bases unmatched: 6. Germline V gene lookup returns CDR1 SGHNT and CDR2 YYREEE (reference sequence). CDR3 length: 16 amino acids. CDR3 coding DNA: TGTGCCAGCAGCTTGGCCGGGACAGGAGATACCGGGGAGCTGTTTTTT. Residues: CASSLAGTGDTGELFF.

This chain links TRBV24-1 with TRBJ2-7; no firm D call. Germline V gene sequence: CDR1 KGHDR, CDR2 SFDVKD. The CDR3 consists of 17 residues. With 0 bases removed from V and 2 bases from J, the gap between germline ends came to 16 bases. CDR3 residues: CATSDLPRAPDPYEQYF. The CDR3, as DNA: TGTGCCACCAGTGATTTGCCCCGCGCACCAGACCCCTACGAGCAGTACTTC.

This clone was picked up a small number of times. The chain recombines TRBV9 with TRBJ2-1, with D possibly being TRBD2 (7 bases). The CDR3 length is 14 residues. V was pared by 10 bases and J by 2 bases, with 16 bases between. Per the germline V gene, CDR1 is SGDLS and CDR2 is YYNGEE. In DNA, the CDR3 is TGTGCCTCGGGGGGAGGGACAACCTACAATGAGCAGTTCTTC. It codes for CASGGGTTYNEQFF. Supplemented by reference TRBV9 and TRBJ2-1, the full variable domain reads DSGVTQTPKHLITATGQRVTLRCSPRSGDLSVYWYQQSLDQGLQFLIQYYNGEERAKGNILERFSAQQFPDLHSELNLSSLELGDSALYFCASGGGTTYNEQFFGPGTRLTVL.

The chain has TRBV5-1 and TRBJ1-1; 9 nucleotides line up with TRBD1. V dropped 3 bases and J dropped 0; count of bases not matched to a gene: 3. Germline V gene lookup returns CDR1 SGHRS and CDR2 YFSETQ. The CDR3 totals 15 residues. This CDR3 is CASSSRQGVNTEAFF. DNA for the CDR3: TGCGCCAGCAGCTCGAGACAGGGGGTGAACACTGAAGCTTTCTTT.

The V gene is TRBV10-3, the J gene TRBJ1-1; D is undetermined. The CDR3 runs 12 residues. V was clipped by 2 bases and J by 7 bases, with 8 bases between them. The germline V gene encodes CDR1 ENHRY and CDR2 SYGVKD. The CDR3 loop reads CAISEGLSEAFF. CDR3 in DNA: TGTGCCATCAGTGAGGGCTTAAGTGAAGCTTTCTTT.

The chain couples TRBV27 to TRBJ2-5, with D perhaps matching TRBD1 (5 bases). The germline gives CDR1 MNHEY, CDR2 SMNVEV (reference sequence). The CDR3 runs to 15 residues. V shed 2 bases and J shed 1 base, with 11 bases lying between them. CDR3 in DNA: TGTGCCAGCAGTTTAGGGGCAGGCTTCCAAGAGACCCAGTACTTC. Encoded protein: CASSLGAGFQETQYF.

The chain recombines TRBV7-9 with TRBJ2-1; the D is unclear. Germline assignment: CDR1 SEHNR and CDR2 FQNEAQ (reference sequence). The V and J ends lost 0 bases and 7 bases respectively, with 4 bases between them. This CDR3 is built from 12 residues. For the CDR3, the DNA is TGTGCCAGCAGCTTAGCGTCGAATGAGCAGTTCTTC. Protein product: CASSLASNEQFF.